This T cell receptor beta chain was found in a study of cytomegalovirus exposure and HLA in healthy donors. Study results and caveats: Among TCR beta chains of equal frequency, HLA-associated ones were more clonally expanded in a later analysis. An apparent linkage of common viral pathogens to several of the most significant clusters emerged in a later analysis.

The PCR used 60 Vbeta and 13 Jbeta primers. Repertoires were generated with immunoSEQ multiplex PCR, while TCRdb's copy carries only in-frame clones and drops some. The table for this sample gives 65,000 to 85,000 clones. Germline V gene lookup returns CDR1 SGHTA and CDR2 FQGNSA. The CDR3 spans 14 residues. Trimming stripped 5 bases from V and 6 bases from J, with 17 bases between. Comment on this clone: The antigen is undetermined.

The sequence came from a woman aged 60-75 years in good health and CMV-seronegative. Sequencing was done on a sample of PBMCs. The V call is TRBV7-2, the J call TRBJ2-7; possible D gene TRBD2, 6 bases. The CDR3 DNA reads as TGTGCCAGCAGCCCCAGCGGGTTGGATCGCGAGCAGTACTTC. It yields the protein CASSPSGLDREQYF.